Listed below are T cell receptor beta chains from one sample, sequenced in a study of blood T cell repertoires in COVID-19. Libraries were prepared by immunoSEQ multiplex PCR; TCRdb keeps only in-frame clonotypes and omits some of them. The sample lists about 330,000 clones; roughly 87% were seen once. What was sequenced was peripheral blood. These receptors all stem from a man under 40 with COVID-19, enrolled during active disease. Both conserved end residues are part of each CDR3. Each record gives: D gene, V gene, clone size, J gene, CDR3 DNA, CDR3 protein. The D gene is left open where the match is weak. Some rows mark clone size as missing; the rest say once, few, many or name a class of expanded clone.

d_call: -; v_call: TRBV7-6; clone_size: -; j_call: TRBJ1-3; cdr3_nt: TGTGCCAGCAGCTTTAGGATAGGGGGATCTGGAAACACCATATATTTT; cdr3_aa: CASSFRIGGSGNTIYF
d_call: TRBD1; v_call: TRBV6-5; clone_size: -; j_call: TRBJ2-7; cdr3_nt: TGTGCCAGCAGTTACCATGGCAGGGGGCCCTACGAGCAGTACTTC; cdr3_aa: CASSYHGRGPYEQYF
d_call: -; v_call: TRBV5-4; clone_size: few; j_call: TRBJ1-1; cdr3_nt: TGTGCCAGCAGCTTGAGACGGACAGTGAGCACTGAAGCTTTCTTT; cdr3_aa: CASSLRRTVSTEAFF
d_call: TRBD1; v_call: TRBV7-7; clone_size: -; j_call: TRBJ1-2; cdr3_nt: TGTGCCAGCAGCTTACACCTCGACAGGGAACGCGATGGCTACACCTTC; cdr3_aa: CASSLHLDRERDGYTF
d_call: TRBD1; v_call: TRBV7-2; clone_size: -; j_call: TRBJ1-2; cdr3_nt: TGTGCCAGCAGCTCCGACGGGACAGACTTTTATGGCTACACCTTC; cdr3_aa: CASSSDGTDFYGYTF
d_call: -; v_call: TRBV12-3/TRBV12-4; clone_size: -; j_call: TRBJ1-2; cdr3_nt: TGTGCCAGCACTCGCGGCACGGGGGGCTACACCTTC; cdr3_aa: CASTRGTGGYTF
d_call: -; v_call: TRBV10-3; clone_size: -; j_call: TRBJ1-2; cdr3_nt: TGTGCCATCAGTGAGATAAGGACAGTTAACTATGGCTACACCTTC; cdr3_aa: CAISEIRTVNYGYTF
d_call: -; v_call: TRBV5-1; clone_size: -; j_call: TRBJ1-2; cdr3_nt: TGCGCCAGCAGCTTGGCAACCCTAGGCTATGGCTACACCTTC; cdr3_aa: CASSLATLGYGYTF
d_call: -; v_call: TRBV6-5; clone_size: -; j_call: TRBJ1-3; cdr3_nt: TGTGCCAGCAGTACAGGTGACTCTGGAAACACCATATATTTT; cdr3_aa: CASSTGDSGNTIYF
d_call: -; v_call: TRBV18; clone_size: once; j_call: TRBJ2-6; cdr3_nt: TGTGCCAGCTCCGGGGTAAACTCTGGGGCCAACGTCCTGACTTTC; cdr3_aa: CASSGVNSGANVLTF
d_call: -; v_call: TRBV9; clone_size: -; j_call: TRBJ1-2; cdr3_nt: TGTGCCAGCAGCGTAGCAGGCCCGGTTAGCCGGAGGAATATAGGTGGCTACACCTTC; cdr3_aa: CASSVAGPVSRRNIGGYTF
d_call: TRBD2; v_call: TRBV11-2; clone_size: -; j_call: TRBJ2-7; cdr3_nt: TGTGCCAGCAGCTTAAGTGGGGGGGTCAACTACGAGCAGTACTTC; cdr3_aa: CASSLSGGVNYEQYF
d_call: -; v_call: TRBV15; clone_size: -; j_call: TRBJ2-2; cdr3_nt: TGTGCCACCAGCAGACAACAAGACACCGGGGAGCTGTTTTTT; cdr3_aa: CATSRQQDTGELFF
d_call: -; v_call: TRBV7-9; clone_size: -; j_call: TRBJ1-6; cdr3_nt: TGTGCCAGCAGCTATCGAGGGAAAGGAGCCTATAATTCACCCCTCCACTTT; cdr3_aa: CASSYRGKGAYNSPLHF
d_call: -; v_call: TRBV7-2; clone_size: -; j_call: TRBJ2-3; cdr3_nt: TGTGCCAGCAGCTACATCACAGATACGCAGTATTTT; cdr3_aa: CASSYITDTQYF
d_call: TRBD1; v_call: TRBV6-5; clone_size: -; j_call: TRBJ1-5; cdr3_nt: TGTGCCAGCAGATCCGGACAGGCTAGCAATCAGCCCCAGCATTTT; cdr3_aa: CASRSGQASNQPQHF
d_call: TRBD2; v_call: TRBV12-5; clone_size: -; j_call: TRBJ2-5; cdr3_nt: TGTGCTAGTGGCCTGACTAGCGGGGGCAGGGAGACCCAGTACTTC; cdr3_aa: CASGLTSGGRETQYF
d_call: TRBD1; v_call: TRBV5-1; clone_size: -; j_call: TRBJ2-1; cdr3_nt: TGCGCCAGCAGCTCTACAACAGGGGGACTGTGGAATGAGCAGTTCTTC; cdr3_aa: CASSSTTGGLWNEQFF
d_call: TRBD2; v_call: TRBV13; clone_size: -; j_call: TRBJ2-7; cdr3_nt: TGTGCCAGCGCTAGCGGGCACCTCTCCTACGAGCAGTACTTC; cdr3_aa: CASASGHLSYEQYF
d_call: TRBD1; v_call: TRBV30; clone_size: -; j_call: TRBJ2-7; cdr3_nt: TGTGCCTGGAGCTCGGGACAGGGGATCGACGAGCAGTACTTC; cdr3_aa: CAWSSGQGIDEQYF
d_call: -; v_call: TRBV5-1; clone_size: -; j_call: TRBJ1-1; cdr3_nt: TGCGCCAGCAGCTTGGACCCTAATTCAAAGAACACTGAAGCTTTCTTT; cdr3_aa: CASSLDPNSKNTEAFF
d_call: -; v_call: TRBV3-1/TRBV3-2; clone_size: -; j_call: TRBJ1-4; cdr3_nt: TGTGCCAGCAGCCGCAAACTAGCAACTAATGAAAAACTGTTTTTT; cdr3_aa: CASSRKLATNEKLFF
d_call: TRBD1; v_call: TRBV5-1; clone_size: -; j_call: TRBJ2-5; cdr3_nt: TGCGCCAGCAGCCCAGGACAGGGATGGGAGACCCAGTACTTC; cdr3_aa: CASSPGQGWETQYF
d_call: TRBD1; v_call: TRBV4-2; clone_size: -; j_call: TRBJ1-4; cdr3_nt: TGTGCCAGCAGCCAAGATCAAGGGGGACAGGAAGATAATGAAAAACTGTTTTTT; cdr3_aa: CASSQDQGGQEDNEKLFF
d_call: -; v_call: TRBV29-1; clone_size: -; j_call: TRBJ2-2; cdr3_nt: TGCAGCGTTGGTAGACAGTCCGCGAACACCGGGGAGCTGTTTTTT; cdr3_aa: CSVGRQSANTGELFF
d_call: TRBD1; v_call: TRBV6-2/TRBV6-3; clone_size: -; j_call: TRBJ2-1; cdr3_nt: TGTGCCAGCAGTTACGGAGGGACAGGGAACAAGTTGGAGCAGTTCTTC; cdr3_aa: CASSYGGTGNKLEQFF
d_call: -; v_call: TRBV2; clone_size: -; j_call: TRBJ2-4; cdr3_nt: TGTGCCAGCAGTATTCCAGGGGATCTAGCCAAAAACATTCAGTACTTC; cdr3_aa: CASSIPGDLAKNIQYF
d_call: -; v_call: TRBV3-1/TRBV3-2; clone_size: -; j_call: TRBJ2-5; cdr3_nt: TGTGCCAGCAGGGGTTATAGTCACAGAGAAGAGACCCAGTACTTC; cdr3_aa: CASRGYSHREETQYF
d_call: -; v_call: TRBV5-1; clone_size: -; j_call: TRBJ1-6; cdr3_nt: TGCGCCAGCAGCTTGTGGGGGCAAGGTTCACCCCTCCACTTT; cdr3_aa: CASSLWGQGSPLHF
d_call: TRBD1; v_call: TRBV7-6; clone_size: -; j_call: TRBJ2-1; cdr3_nt: TGTGCCAGCAGCGTCGCCGGGACAGGGGGGAATGAGCAGTTCTTC; cdr3_aa: CASSVAGTGGNEQFF
d_call: TRBD1; v_call: TRBV13; clone_size: -; j_call: TRBJ1-3; cdr3_nt: TGTGCCAGCAGGACGACCGGGACAGGGGGCTCTGGAAACACCATATATTTT; cdr3_aa: CASRTTGTGGSGNTIYF
d_call: -; v_call: TRBV6-5; clone_size: -; j_call: TRBJ1-4; cdr3_nt: TGTGCCAGCAGATCAGGGTCAACTAATGAAAAACTGTTTTTT; cdr3_aa: CASRSGSTNEKLFF
d_call: -; v_call: TRBV27; clone_size: -; j_call: TRBJ2-7; cdr3_nt: TGTGCCAGCAGTTCCGCAGACAGATACGAGCAGTACTTC; cdr3_aa: CASSSADRYEQYF
d_call: TRBD1; v_call: TRBV5-1; clone_size: few; j_call: TRBJ1-2; cdr3_nt: TGCGCCAGCAGCTTGGAGGGACAGGGCTATGGCTACACCTTC; cdr3_aa: CASSLEGQGYGYTF
d_call: -; v_call: TRBV11-2; clone_size: -; j_call: TRBJ2-6; cdr3_nt: TGTGCCAGCAGCTCCCCCGCTGGGGCCAACGTCCTGACTTTC; cdr3_aa: CASSSPAGANVLTF
d_call: TRBD1; v_call: TRBV2; clone_size: once; j_call: TRBJ1-6; cdr3_nt: TGTGCCAGCAGTGAATGGGCGACAGGGATTAATTCACCCCTCCACTTT; cdr3_aa: CASSEWATGINSPLHF
d_call: -; v_call: TRBV2; clone_size: few; j_call: TRBJ1-5; cdr3_nt: TGTGCCAGCAGTGAAGAAATAAATCAGCCCCAGCATTTT; cdr3_aa: CASSEEINQPQHF
d_call: -; v_call: TRBV2; clone_size: -; j_call: TRBJ2-7; cdr3_nt: TGTGCCAGCCGGCCCCACCCTGGGCTCTACGAGCAGTACTTC; cdr3_aa: CASRPHPGLYEQYF
d_call: -; v_call: TRBV28; clone_size: -; j_call: TRBJ2-5; cdr3_nt: TGTGCCAGCACTAAAGGGACTCGGCAGTACTTC; cdr3_aa: CASTKGTRQYF
d_call: -; v_call: TRBV5-1; clone_size: -; j_call: TRBJ1-5; cdr3_nt: TGCGCCAGCAGCTTGGATCCCCGGGGCAATCAGCCCCAGCATTTT; cdr3_aa: CASSLDPRGNQPQHF
d_call: TRBD1; v_call: TRBV11-1; clone_size: -; j_call: TRBJ1-1; cdr3_nt: TGTGCCAGCAGTTCGGACAGGGGCACTGAAGCTTTCTTT; cdr3_aa: CASSSDRGTEAFF
d_call: -; v_call: TRBV3-1/TRBV3-2; clone_size: once; j_call: TRBJ2-5; cdr3_nt: TGTGCCAGCAGCCAAGATAAGGTCCTGGCGACAGACCCAAACCAAGAGACCCAGTACTTC; cdr3_aa: CASSQDKVLATDPNQETQYF
d_call: -; v_call: TRBV7-2; clone_size: -; j_call: TRBJ2-5; cdr3_nt: TGTGCCAGCAGCTTAGTAGCTGCGGGGGCCCGACAAGAGACCCAGTACTTC; cdr3_aa: CASSLVAAGARQETQYF
d_call: TRBD1; v_call: TRBV27; clone_size: few; j_call: TRBJ1-2; cdr3_nt: TGTGCCAGCAGCCCTCGGGACAGCTATGGCTACACCTTC; cdr3_aa: CASSPRDSYGYTF
d_call: -; v_call: TRBV6-5; clone_size: -; j_call: TRBJ2-2; cdr3_nt: TGTGCCAGCCCAGCGGAGAACACCGGGGAGCTGTTTTTT; cdr3_aa: CASPAENTGELFF
d_call: -; v_call: TRBV27; clone_size: -; j_call: TRBJ2-5; cdr3_nt: TGTGCCAGCAGTCCAAGGGGCTGGGGCGTTGCGACTGAGACCCAGTACTTC; cdr3_aa: CASSPRGWGVATETQYF
d_call: -; v_call: TRBV3-1/TRBV3-2; clone_size: -; j_call: TRBJ2-6; cdr3_nt: TGTGCCAGCACCAAGGCAGGGTCTATGTTTTCTGGGGCCAACGTCCTGACTTTC; cdr3_aa: CASTKAGSMFSGANVLTF
d_call: TRBD2; v_call: TRBV5-4; clone_size: -; j_call: TRBJ2-7; cdr3_nt: TGTGCCAGCAGCACTGCGGGAGCTCCCTACGAGCAGTACTTC; cdr3_aa: CASSTAGAPYEQYF
d_call: -; v_call: TRBV30; clone_size: -; j_call: TRBJ2-5; cdr3_nt: TGTGCCTGGAGTGCGGAAGAGACCCAGTACTTC; cdr3_aa: CAWSAEETQYF
d_call: -; v_call: TRBV4-1; clone_size: -; j_call: TRBJ2-1; cdr3_nt: TGCGCCAGCAGCCAAGATAGGGGTGGTACCAATGAGCAGTTCTTC; cdr3_aa: CASSQDRGGTNEQFF
d_call: TRBD1; v_call: TRBV5-1; clone_size: -; j_call: TRBJ2-5; cdr3_nt: TGCGCCAGCAGCAAGGACAGGGCAAGTGAGACCCAGTACTTC; cdr3_aa: CASSKDRASETQYF
d_call: TRBD1; v_call: TRBV7-3; clone_size: -; j_call: TRBJ1-3; cdr3_nt: TGTGCCAGCAGTTGGGACAGGGCGTACTCTGGAAACACCATATATTTT; cdr3_aa: CASSWDRAYSGNTIYF
d_call: -; v_call: TRBV30; clone_size: -; j_call: TRBJ1-2; cdr3_nt: TGTGCCTGGCACATACAGGGTGTCTCCTATGGCTACACCTTC; cdr3_aa: CAWHIQGVSYGYTF
d_call: TRBD1; v_call: TRBV7-3; clone_size: -; j_call: TRBJ1-1; cdr3_nt: TGTGCCAGCAGCCCTCAGACAGGGATCACTGAAGCTTTCTTT; cdr3_aa: CASSPQTGITEAFF
d_call: TRBD1; v_call: TRBV7-9; clone_size: -; j_call: TRBJ2-5; cdr3_nt: TGTGCCAGCAGCTTAGGGGACAGGGATTATGAGACCCAGTACTTC; cdr3_aa: CASSLGDRDYETQYF